This is a list of T cell receptor beta chains from one sample in a study of blood T cell repertoires in COVID-19. Generated by immunoSEQ multiplex PCR, the TCRdb table keeps only in-frame clones and is missing some. Of roughly 70,000 clones in the sample, roughly 89% were seen once. Material for sequencing was peripheral blood. Receptor source: an elderly man with acute or convalescent COVID-19. The CDR3 runs from the conserved cysteine through the conserved F or W. A D gene is named only where the DNA matches it firmly. Some rows mark clone size as missing; the rest say once, few, many or name a class of expanded clone.

abundance: -
v_gene: TRBV24-1
d_gene: -
j_gene: TRBJ1-1
len: 13
CDR3nt: TGTGCCACCAGTGACTCGTACAGGCCTGAAGCTTTCTTT
CDR3aa: CATSDSYRPEAFF

abundance: -
v_gene: TRBV2
d_gene: -
j_gene: TRBJ2-7
len: 16
CDR3nt: TGTGCCAGCAGTGGGGGAGAGCTCGACGGCTCCTACGAGCAGTACTTC
CDR3aa: CASSGGELDGSYEQYF

abundance: few
v_gene: TRBV18
d_gene: -
j_gene: TRBJ1-4
len: 15
CDR3nt: TGTGCCAGCTCACCGGGACAAACAACTAATGAAAAACTGTTTTTT
CDR3aa: CASSPGQTTNEKLFF

abundance: -
v_gene: TRBV19
d_gene: -
j_gene: TRBJ1-5
len: 12
CDR3nt: TGTGCCAGTAGTATTTGGGAGCAGCCCCAGCATTTT
CDR3aa: CASSIWEQPQHF

abundance: -
v_gene: TRBV30
d_gene: -
j_gene: TRBJ2-5
len: 13
CDR3nt: TGTGCCTGGAGTGTAGGGGAAGGGGAGACCCAGTACTTC
CDR3aa: CAWSVGEGETQYF

abundance: once
v_gene: TRBV12-3/TRBV12-4
d_gene: -
j_gene: TRBJ1-2
len: 13
CDR3nt: TGTGCCAGCAGTTTCGGACAGTACTATGGCTACACCTTC
CDR3aa: CASSFGQYYGYTF

abundance: -
v_gene: TRBV30
d_gene: -
j_gene: TRBJ1-4
len: 15
CDR3nt: TGTGCCTGGAGTCCCCAGGCAGCCCAGGATGAAAAACTGTTTTTT
CDR3aa: CAWSPQAAQDEKLFF

abundance: -
v_gene: TRBV30
d_gene: -
j_gene: TRBJ2-2
len: 13
CDR3nt: TGTGCCTGGAGTGTACAATTTATAGGGGAGCTGTTTTTT
CDR3aa: CAWSVQFIGELFF

abundance: -
v_gene: TRBV29-1
d_gene: -
j_gene: TRBJ1-2
len: 13
CDR3nt: TGCAGCGTTGAAGAGGGGGCAGGATATGGCTACACCTTC
CDR3aa: CSVEEGAGYGYTF

abundance: once
v_gene: TRBV4-1
d_gene: TRBD1
j_gene: TRBJ1-1
len: 16
CDR3nt: TGCGCCAGCAGCCAGACTAGGACCAGGGGGCCCACTGAAGCTTTCTTT
CDR3aa: CASSQTRTRGPTEAFF

abundance: -
v_gene: TRBV30
d_gene: -
j_gene: TRBJ1-2
len: 15
CDR3nt: TGTGCCTGGAGTGTACTCGGGGGAACGACGGATGGCTACACCTTC
CDR3aa: CAWSVLGGTTDGYTF